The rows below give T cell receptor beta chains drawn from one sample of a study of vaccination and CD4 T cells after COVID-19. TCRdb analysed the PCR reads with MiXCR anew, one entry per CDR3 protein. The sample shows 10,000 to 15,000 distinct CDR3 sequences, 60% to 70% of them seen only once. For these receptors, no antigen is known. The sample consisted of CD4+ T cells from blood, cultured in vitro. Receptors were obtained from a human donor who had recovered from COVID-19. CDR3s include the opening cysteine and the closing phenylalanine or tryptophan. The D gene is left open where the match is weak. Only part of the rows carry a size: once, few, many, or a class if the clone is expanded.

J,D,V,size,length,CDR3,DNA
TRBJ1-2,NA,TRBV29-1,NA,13,CSTQAWSEGGYTF,TGCAGCACCCAGGCTTGGTCTGAGGGGGGCTACACCTTC
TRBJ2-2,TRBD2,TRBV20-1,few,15,CSASSGLAGSGELFF,TGCAGTGCTAGCTCGGGACTAGCGGGGTCCGGGGAGCTGTTTTTT
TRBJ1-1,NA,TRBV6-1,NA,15,CASSPFDAGPIEAFF,TGTGCCAGCAGTCCGTTCGACGCAGGGCCGATTGAAGCTTTCTTT
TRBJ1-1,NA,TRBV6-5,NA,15,CASSYGRGIGTEAFF,TGTGCCAGCAGTTACGGTCGAGGGATTGGGACTGAAGCTTTCTTT
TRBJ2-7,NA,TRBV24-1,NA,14,CATSDSTAPYEQYF,TGTGCCACCAGTGATTCGACAGCCCCCTACGAGCAGTACTTC
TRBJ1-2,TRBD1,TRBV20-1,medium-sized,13,CSATGGPSYGYTF,TGCAGTGCTACAGGGGGCCCCTCCTATGGCTACACCTTC
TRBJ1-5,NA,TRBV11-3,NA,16,CASSLGSTFSNQPQHF,TGTGCCAGCAGCTTAGGATCCACTTTCAGCAATCAGCCCCAGCATTTT
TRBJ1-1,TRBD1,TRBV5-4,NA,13,CASSPRDRSEAFF,TGTGCCAGCAGCCCCCGGGACAGGTCTGAAGCTTTCTTT
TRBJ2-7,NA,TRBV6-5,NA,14,CASSYSAASEEQYF,TGTGCCAGCAGTTACTCGGCGGCCTCCGAAGAGCAGTACTTC
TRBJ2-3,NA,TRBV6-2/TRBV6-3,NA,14,CASSYFRDSDTQYF,TGTGCCAGCAGTTATTTTCGTGACTCAGATACGCAGTATTTT
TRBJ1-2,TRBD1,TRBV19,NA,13,CASSTTGGGGYTF,TGTGCCAGTAGTACGACAGGGGGCGGTGGCTACACCTTC
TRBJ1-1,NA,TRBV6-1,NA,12,CASSPWNTEAFF,TGTGCCAGCAGCCCGTGGAACACTGAAGCTTTCTTT
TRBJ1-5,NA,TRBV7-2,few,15,CASSLAGISNQPQHF,TGTGCCAGCAGCTTAGCCGGGATTAGCAATCAGCCCCAGCATTTT
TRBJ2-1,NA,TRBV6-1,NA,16,CASNGQGSGRADEQFF,TGTGCCAGCAACGGACAGGGGAGCGGGAGGGCGGATGAGCAGTTCTTC
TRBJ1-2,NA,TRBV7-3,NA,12,CASSLGSGGYTF,TGTGCCAGCAGCTTGGGATCTGGGGGCTACACCTTC
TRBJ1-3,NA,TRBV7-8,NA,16,CASSLAQADSGNTIYF,TGTGCCAGCAGCTTAGCCCAGGCAGACTCTGGAAACACCATATATTTT
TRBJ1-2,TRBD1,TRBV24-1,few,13,CATSDGQGDGYTF,TGTGCCACCAGTGACGGACAGGGAGACGGCTACACCTTC
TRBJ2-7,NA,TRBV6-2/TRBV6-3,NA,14,CASSYSRTRLEQYF,TGTGCCAGCAGTTACTCGAGGACTCGTCTGGAGCAGTACTTC
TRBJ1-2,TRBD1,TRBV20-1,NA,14,CSARVQGAGYGYTF,TGCAGTGCTAGAGTACAGGGGGCTGGCTATGGCTACACCTTC
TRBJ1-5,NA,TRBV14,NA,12,CASSQGAGARHF,TGTGCCAGCAGCCAAGGGGCCGGAGCCCGGCATTTT
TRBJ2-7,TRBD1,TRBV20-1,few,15,CSAARRTGGFYEQYF,TGCAGTGCTGCCCGGCGGACAGGGGGTTTCTACGAGCAGTACTTC
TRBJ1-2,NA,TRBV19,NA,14,CASSTLLTNYGYTF,TGTGCCAGTAGTACCCTCTTAACTAACTATGGCTACACCTTC
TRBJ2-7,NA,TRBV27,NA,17,CASCRPFGTRCEYEQYF,TGTGCCAGCTGCCGCCCCTTTGGGACAAGGTGCGAATACGAGCAGTACTTC
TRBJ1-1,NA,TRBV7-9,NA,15,CASSLVEGRGTEAFF,TGTGCCAGCAGCTTAGTCGAGGGAAGGGGAACTGAAGCTTTCTTT
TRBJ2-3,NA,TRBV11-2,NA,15,CASSLRGGRLDTQYF,TGTGCCAGCAGCTTACGTGGGGGGCGCTTGGATACGCAGTATTTT
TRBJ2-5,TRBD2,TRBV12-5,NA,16,CASGLGLAGGQETQYF,TGTGCTAGTGGTTTGGGACTAGCGGGGGGTCAAGAGACCCAGTACTTC
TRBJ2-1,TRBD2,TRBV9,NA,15,CASSVSSGGYNEQFF,TGTGCCAGCAGCGTCTCTAGCGGGGGTTACAATGAGCAGTTCTTC
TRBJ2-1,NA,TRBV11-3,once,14,CASSLGVSYNEQFF,TGTGCCAGCAGCTTAGGGGTTTCCTACAATGAGCAGTTCTTC
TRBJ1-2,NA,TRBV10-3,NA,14,CAISDPGRVYGYTF,TGTGCCATCAGTGATCCAGGGAGAGTCTATGGCTACACCTTC
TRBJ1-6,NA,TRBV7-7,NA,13,CASSFDFNSPLHF,TGTGCTAGCAGCTTTGACTTTAATTCACCCCTCCACTTT
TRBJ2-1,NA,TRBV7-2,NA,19,CASSLDGAAGLASYNEQFF,TGTGCCAGCAGCTTAGACGGGGCGGCGGGCCTAGCGAGCTACAATGAGCAGTTCTTC
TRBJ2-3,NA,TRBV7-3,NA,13,CASSLNEADTQYF,TGTGCCAGCAGCTTAAATGAGGCAGATACGCAGTATTTT
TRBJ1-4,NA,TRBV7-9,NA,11,CASSSGTRLFF,TGTGCCAGCAGTAGTGGAACCAGGCTGTTTTTT
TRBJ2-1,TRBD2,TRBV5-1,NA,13,CASNLAGGPEQFF,TGCGCCAGCAATCTAGCGGGAGGCCCCGAGCAGTTCTTC
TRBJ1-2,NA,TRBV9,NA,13,CASSVGPWDGYTF,TGTGCCAGCAGCGTAGGCCCTTGGGATGGCTACACCTTC
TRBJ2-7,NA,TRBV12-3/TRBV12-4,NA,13,CASSLVSEDEQYF,TGTGCCAGCAGTTTAGTTTCTGAGGACGAGCAGTACTTC
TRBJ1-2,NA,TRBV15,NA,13,CATSREAGYGYTF,TGTGCCACCAGCAGGGAAGCTGGCTATGGCTACACCTTC
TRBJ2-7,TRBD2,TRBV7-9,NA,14,CASSLAGGSYEQYF,TGTGCCAGCAGCTTAGCGGGAGGGTCCTACGAGCAGTACTTC
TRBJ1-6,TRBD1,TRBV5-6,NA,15,CASSPGTGIGSPLHF,TGTGCCAGCAGCCCGGGGACAGGGATAGGTTCACCCCTCCACTTT
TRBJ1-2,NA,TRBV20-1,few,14,CSARDLQGGGGYTF,TGCAGTGCTAGAGATCTACAGGGCGGCGGAGGCTACACCTTC
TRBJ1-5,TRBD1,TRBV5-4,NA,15,CASSAGQGAGQPQHF,TGTGCCAGCAGCGCCGGACAGGGGGCAGGTCAGCCCCAGCATTTT